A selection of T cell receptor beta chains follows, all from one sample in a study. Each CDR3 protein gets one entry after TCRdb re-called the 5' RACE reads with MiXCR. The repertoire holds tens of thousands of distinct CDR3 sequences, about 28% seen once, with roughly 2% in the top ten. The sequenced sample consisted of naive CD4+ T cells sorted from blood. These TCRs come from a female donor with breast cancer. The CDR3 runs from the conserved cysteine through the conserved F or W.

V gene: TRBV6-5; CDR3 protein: CASSLAGSRDEQFF
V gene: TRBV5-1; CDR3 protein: CASTSGTAYEKLFF
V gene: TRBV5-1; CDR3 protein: CASSSEGTYNEQFF
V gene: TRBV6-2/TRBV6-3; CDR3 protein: CASSADYEQYF
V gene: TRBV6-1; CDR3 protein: CASSASSYNSPLHF
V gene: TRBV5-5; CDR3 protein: CASSSPMGTSGFPNSGANVLTF
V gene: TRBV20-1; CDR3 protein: CSALGTGRRNGYTF
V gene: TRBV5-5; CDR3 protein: CVSSRDDNMPEYGYTF
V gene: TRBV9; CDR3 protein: CASSPSGTGDQPQHF
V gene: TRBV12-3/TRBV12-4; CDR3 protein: CASSSQVDTEAFF
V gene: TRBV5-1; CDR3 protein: CASSFQLQASGANVLTF
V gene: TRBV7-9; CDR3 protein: CASSTGSSGANVLTF
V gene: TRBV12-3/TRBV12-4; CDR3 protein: CASSPGSQGAYGYTF
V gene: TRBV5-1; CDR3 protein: CASSLRRTLNYGYTF
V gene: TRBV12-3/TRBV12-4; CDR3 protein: CASSLSLVEQYF
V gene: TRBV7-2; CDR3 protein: CASSFRTNDLSYEQYF
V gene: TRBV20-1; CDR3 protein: CSAPGTAYGYTF
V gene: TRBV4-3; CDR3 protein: CASSQDLSGSNEKLFF
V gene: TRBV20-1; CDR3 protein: CSARRDRYTEAFF
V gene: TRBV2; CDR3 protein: CASRPARGLVDAFF
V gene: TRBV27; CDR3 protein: CASSGGGTDTQYF
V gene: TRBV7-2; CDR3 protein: CASSQGTSNQPQHF
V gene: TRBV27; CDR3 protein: CASRGRLEQYF
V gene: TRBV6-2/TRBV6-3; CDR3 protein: CASSPGEETQYF
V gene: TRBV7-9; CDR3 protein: CASSSHGVGTQYF
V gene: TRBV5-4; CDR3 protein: CASSRALAGSFANEQFF
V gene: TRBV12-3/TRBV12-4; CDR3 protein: CASSRRQGGSPLHF
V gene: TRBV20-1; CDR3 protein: CSARNWDGSYEQYF
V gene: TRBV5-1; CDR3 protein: CASSGNRGLETQYF
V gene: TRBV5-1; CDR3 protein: CASSQIAGGGETQYF
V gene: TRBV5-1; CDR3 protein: CASSFGQGDEQYF
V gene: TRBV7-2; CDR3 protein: CASSPPTIGEQYF
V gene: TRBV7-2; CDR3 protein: CASSLVFRDIRYF
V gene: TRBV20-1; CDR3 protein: CSAGAGLHSYNEQFF
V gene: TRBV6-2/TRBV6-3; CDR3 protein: CASSFAIAGGGTDTQYF
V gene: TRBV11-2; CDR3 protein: CASSSDRAVQTQYF
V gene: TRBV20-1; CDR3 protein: CSAKNPLSNEQFF
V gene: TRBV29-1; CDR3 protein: CSAMPGQGASYNEQFF
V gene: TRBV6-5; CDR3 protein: CASSYSGYSDTQYF
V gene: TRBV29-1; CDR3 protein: CSVSGTGGAMSDQFF
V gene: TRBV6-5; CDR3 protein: CASRGVLRSEKLFF
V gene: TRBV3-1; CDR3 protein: CASRTTSNEQFF
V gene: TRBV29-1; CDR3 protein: CSVEGSDPTQYF